Below are 26 T cell receptor beta chains sequenced from a single sample in a study of cytomegalovirus exposure and HLA in healthy donors. The data were produced by immunoSEQ multiplex PCR, yet TCRdb's version contains in-frame clones alone and is incomplete. The repertoire holds about 180,000 clones, with around 86% as singletons. Sequenced input: PBMCs. These receptor sequences come from a man aged 18-30 years in good health and CMV-seropositive.

This clone was observed a few times. V gene TRBV4-2 combines with J gene TRBJ2-1, with 9 nucleotides matching TRBD2. The CDR3 is 16 amino acids. Germline trimming cut 6 bases from V and 4 bases from J; bases unmatched to any gene: 10. Germline V lookup: CDR1 LGHNA, CDR2 YNFKEQ. DNA of the CDR3: TGTGCCAGCAGGATCGCGACTAGCGGAGATTACAATGAGCAGTTCTTC. Its translation is CASRIATSGDYNEQFF.

This clone was seen only a few times. The V gene is TRBV10-1, the J gene TRBJ1-1, with 8 bases that match TRBD1. The V and J ends lost 7 bases and 4 bases, in that order; junction bases with no gene match: 2. This CDR3 contains 12 residues. Germline CDR1 WNHNN, CDR2 SYGVQD (reference sequence). CDR3 in DNA: TGCGCCAGCAAGGACAGGGTCACTGAAGCTTTCTTT. Encoded protein: CASKDRVTEAFF.

The chain uses TRBV6-1 and TRBJ2-7; no clear D gene. V was trimmed by 0 bases and J by 2 bases, leaving 8 bases between them. The CDR3 length is 14 residues. Germline V lookup: CDR1 MNHNS, CDR2 SASEGT. The DNA of the CDR3 is TGTGCCAGCAGTGAAGCGTGGGCCACCTACGAGCAGTACTTC. Translated, it gives CASSEAWATYEQYF.

V gene TRBV5-5 combines with J gene TRBJ2-7, with D tentatively TRBD2 (6 bases). This CDR3 is 14 amino acids long. The V end lost 0 bases, the J end lost 7 bases, and 14 bases lay between the germline ends. Germline V gives CDR1 SGHKS, CDR2 YYEKEE (reference sequence). This chain's CDR3 is CASSLGDPEGEQYF. The CDR3 DNA follows: TGTGCCAGCAGCTTGGGAGATCCGGAGGGAGAGCAGTACTTC.

The gene calls are TRBV27 and TRBJ2-5; TRBD1 matches 9 bases. With V trimmed by 2 bases and J by 5 bases, 12 bases remained unmatched. CDR1 and CDR2 from the germline V gene are MNHEY and SMNVEV (reference sequence). The CDR3 extends over 17 amino acids. The CDR3 spells CASSLGPGQGSVETQYF. The CDR3 nucleotides are TGTGCCAGCAGTTTAGGCCCGGGACAGGGTAGTGTGGAGACCCAGTACTTC.

The rearrangement joins TRBV6-6 to TRBJ2-7, with 8 bases aligning to TRBD2. Trimming cost V 3 bases and J 5 bases; bases outside gene matches: 6. Germline-derived CDR1 and CDR2 are MNHNY and SVGAGI (reference sequence). The CDR3 covers 14 residues. CDR3 sequence: CASSYPLAGNEQYF. The CDR3 DNA sequence: TGTGCCAGCAGTTATCCCCTAGCGGGTAACGAGCAGTACTTC.

The chain links TRBV29-1 to TRBJ2-3; D might be TRBD2 (5 bases). The CDR3 has 13 residues. V was shortened by 2 bases and J by 2 bases, with 8 bases between the two germline ends. Germline assignment: CDR1 SQVTM and CDR2 ANQGSEA. CDR3 sequence: CSVETRNTDTQYF. CDR3 nucleotides: TGCAGCGTTGAAACTAGGAACACAGATACGCAGTATTTT.

This clone occurred once. The chain recombines TRBV29-1 with TRBJ1-1; TRBD1 is a possible D gene (5 bases). This CDR3 has 13 amino acids. Between the trimmed V and J ends, which lost 7 bases and 0 bases, there was a span of 12 bases. The germline CDR1 and CDR2 sequences are SQVTM and ANQGSEA. CDR3 region: CSAQSRVNTEAFF. The CDR3 nucleotides are TGCAGCGCCCAGTCCAGGGTGAACACTGAAGCTTTCTTT.

The J gene is TRBJ2-1, the V gene TRBV2; 15 bases are a match to TRBD2. Germline assignment: CDR1 SNHLY and CDR2 FYNNEI. J lost 8 bases, V lost 0 bases, and 8 bases had no gene match. This CDR3 has 18 residues. The CDR3 DNA is TGTGCCAGCAGTGAAGCCTCTTACGGACTAGCGGGAGGGGATGAGCAGTTCTTC. This encodes CASSEASYGLAGGDEQFF.

The V gene is TRBV25-1, the J gene TRBJ1-1; 8 positions agree with TRBD1. Germline V gives CDR1 MGHDK, CDR2 SYGVNS. CDR3 length: 13 amino acids. After removal of 6 bases from V and 5 bases from J, the junction contained 5 bases not matched to a gene. This CDR3 is CASRDRGWTEAFF. The CDR3 coding sequence is TGTGCCAGCAGAGACAGGGGCTGGACTGAAGCTTTCTTT.

The chain is built from TRBV30 and TRBJ2-5; 12 positions match TRBD2. CDR3 length: 16 amino acids. With V trimmed by 1 base and J by 2 bases, 5 bases remained unmatched. The germline V gene encodes CDR1 GTSNPN and CDR2 SVGIG (reference sequence). The CDR3 here is CAWSGGLAGQQETQYF. CDR3 bases: TGTGCCTGGAGTGGGGGACTAGCGGGCCAACAAGAGACCCAGTACTTC. The full variable domain, its missing parts supplied by reference TRBV30 and TRBJ2-5, is SQTIHQWPATLVQPVGSPLSLECTVEGTSNPNLYWYRQAAGRGLQLLFYSVGIGQISSEVPQNLSASRPQDRQFILSSKKLLLSDSGFYLCAWSGGLAGQQETQYFGPGTRLLVL.

Regarding this clone: Other DNA sequences in the sample encode the same CDR3. V and J are TRBV5-1 and TRBJ2-3; D is undetermined. The CDR3 runs 13 residues. V was cut by 0 bases and J by 4 bases, with 6 bases left in between. Germline values: CDR1 SGHRS, CDR2 YFSETQ. The CDR3 sequence is CASSLASPDTQYF. CDR3 bases: TGCGCCAGCAGCTTGGCATCCCCAGATACGCAGTATTTT. The variable domain in full, completed from reference TRBV5-1 and TRBJ2-3, reads KAGVTQTPRYLIKTRGQQVTLSCSPISGHRSVSWYQQTPGQGLQFLFEYFSETQRNKGNFPGRFSGRQFSNSRSEMNVSTLELGDSALYLCASSLASPDTQYFGPGTRLTVL.

This clone has only one observation. V usage is TRBV6-5 and J usage is TRBJ2-7, with a weak D call TRBD1 (5 bases). The CDR3 has 14 amino acids. The V and J ends lost 0 bases and 6 bases respectively, with 12 bases between them. Per the germline V gene, CDR1 is MNHEY and CDR2 is SVGAGI. This chain's CDR3 is CASSYSGRAPEQYF. For the CDR3, the DNA is TGTGCCAGCAGTTACTCGGGCAGGGCTCCCGAGCAGTACTTC.

This clone occurred a few times. This chain uses TRBV6-1 with TRBJ2-7, with D possibly matching TRBD1 (5 bases). Germline loops: CDR1 MNHNS, CDR2 SASEGT. This CDR3 spans 15 amino acids. Trimming cost V 4 bases and J 2 bases, with 15 bases left between them. Written as DNA, the CDR3 is TGTGCCAGCAGTGCGGTGCCAGGGTCGGCCTACGAGCAGTACTTC. The encoded protein is CASSAVPGSAYEQYF.

The V gene is TRBV7-2, the J gene TRBJ2-7; 10 positions agree with TRBD2. CDR3 size: 14 residues. Unmatched junction bases numbered 3, after V lost 3 bases and J lost 4 bases. From germline, CDR1 is SGHTA and CDR2 FQGNSA. CDR3 residues: CASSFSGGGYEQYF. In DNA, the CDR3 is TGTGCCAGCAGCTTCAGCGGGGGGGGTTACGAGCAGTACTTC.

This clone appeared a few times. The rearrangement links TRBV7-9 to TRBJ2-4, with 7 bases that match TRBD1. Germline V gene lookup returns CDR1 SEHNR and CDR2 FQNEAQ (reference sequence). J gave up 1 base and V 3 bases, and 0 bases lay outside the gene matches. The CDR3 is 14 amino acids. DNA of the CDR3: TGTGCCAGCAGCTTGACAGGGGCCAAAAACATTCAGTACTTC. Amino acid sequence: CASSLTGAKNIQYF.

The table lists this clone with a count of one. The DNA for the CDR3 is TGCGCCAGCAGACCTGGGGGACACCCCCAAGAGACCCAGTACTTC. Translating gives CASRPGGHPQETQYF. The chain links TRBV5-1 to TRBJ2-5; the D gene is possibly TRBD1 (6 bases). V was shortened by 5 bases and J by 1 base, with 15 bases between the two germline ends. The germline V gene encodes CDR1 SGHRS and CDR2 YFSETQ. The CDR3 is 15 amino acids.

V and J are TRBV2 and TRBJ1-1; 9 nucleotides match TRBD1. The CDR3 extends over 13 amino acids. The J segment lost 5 bases and the V segment lost 7 bases, leaving 5 bases of the junction unmatched. Per germline, CDR1 SNHLY and CDR2 FYNNEI. The CDR3: CASKGTGRTEAFF. In DNA form, the CDR3 reads TGTGCCAGCAAGGGGACAGGGAGGACTGAAGCTTTCTTT.

J is TRBJ2-2 and V is TRBV4-2, with TRBD2 matching over 10 bases. In germline, CDR1 is LGHNA, CDR2 YNFKEQ. This CDR3 comprises 18 residues. Unmatched junction bases numbered 7, after V lost 0 bases and J lost 3 bases. The CDR3 sequence: CASSQEGPLAGDTGELFF. CDR3 coding DNA: TGTGCCAGCAGCCAAGAGGGGCCGCTAGCGGGGGACACCGGGGAGCTGTTTTTT.

The chain joins TRBV7-6 to TRBJ1-4; D may be TRBD1 (6 bases). Germline assignment: CDR1 SGHVS and CDR2 FNYEAQ. Trimming pared 0 bases from V and 7 bases from J, leaving 12 bases between. This CDR3 contains 15 residues. CDR3 sequence (DNA): TGTGCCAGCAGCTTAGCCGAGGGGGAAGGTGAAAAACTGTTTTTT. Its translation: CASSLAEGEGEKLFF.

This clone appeared once. The genes are TRBV29-1 and TRBJ2-3, with unresolved D. V was cut by 3 bases and J by 4 bases, with 11 bases left in between. This CDR3 has 13 residues. In germline, CDR1 is SQVTM, CDR2 ANQGSEA. CDR3 amino acids: CSVDGPSPDTQYF. The CDR3 DNA is TGCAGCGTTGATGGGCCGAGCCCAGATACGCAGTATTTT.

This sequence joins TRBV5-1 and TRBJ2-1, with 7 bases that match TRBD2. The CDR3 has 15 residues. The trim removed 7 bases at V and 6 bases at J, leaving 13 bases unmatched. Germline V CDR1 and CDR2: SGHRS, YFSETQ. The CDR3 protein is CASCYRQREGNEQFF. In nucleotides, the CDR3 is TGCGCCAGCTGCTATAGGCAGCGGGAAGGCAATGAGCAGTTCTTC.

The count of this clone is one. This sequence joins TRBV21-1 and TRBJ1-4; the table's D call TRBD1 went unverified against the DNA. TRBV21-1 is recorded as a pseudogene. CDR3 length equals 19 residues. This CDR3 is CASSIPRGVSRATNEKLFF. The CDR3 DNA reads as TGTGCCAGCAGCATTCCCAGGGGGGTTAGCAGGGCAACTAATGAAAAACTGTTTTTT.

The chain joins TRBV4-1 to TRBJ2-2, with D possibly matching TRBD2 (6 bases). The germline CDR1 and CDR2 sequences are MGHRA and YSYEKL. This CDR3 contains 16 residues. V was cut by 3 bases and J by 0 bases, with 11 bases left in between. The CDR3 reads CASSQWDSSNTGELFF. CDR3 coding DNA: TGCGCCAGCAGCCAGTGGGACTCCTCGAACACCGGGGAGCTGTTTTTT.

The chain couples TRBV13 to TRBJ2-1; D is perhaps TRBD2 (6 bases). From germline, CDR1 is PRHDT and CDR2 FYEKMQ (reference sequence). There are 14 residues in the CDR3. The germline V and J ends were trimmed by 1 base and 5 bases, with 9 bases remaining between them. The CDR3 loop is CASSLAGLNNEQFF. The CDR3 DNA is TGTGCCAGCAGCTTAGCGGGACTCAACAATGAGCAGTTCTTC. Drawing the rest from reference TRBV13 and TRBJ2-1, the complete variable domain is AAGVIQSPRHLIKEKRETATLKCYPIPRHDTVYWYQQGPGQDPQFLISFYEKMQSDKGSIPDRFSAQQFSDYHSELNMSSLELGDSALYFCASSLAGLNNEQFFGPGTRLTVL.

This chain connects TRBV10-3 to TRBJ2-5, with TRBD2 as a possible D gene (5 bases). CDR3 length: 11 amino acids. Trimming removed 5 bases from V and 5 bases from J, with 6 bases in between. CDR1 is ENHRY, CDR2 SYGVKD, per germline. In nucleotides, the CDR3 is TGTGCCATCAGTCGAGGGGAGACCCAGTACTTC. Protein sequence: CAISRGETQYF.